Listed below are T cell receptor beta chains from one sample, sequenced in a study of beta chain features in type 1 diabetes. Assay: immunoSEQ multiplex PCR; the TCRdb copy retains only in-frame clones and omits some. Of about 140,000 clones in the sample, less than 10% were seen once. Sample: central memory CD4+ T cells from blood. The source of these receptors is a woman in her 40s in good health. Both conserved end residues are part of each CDR3. D genes are given only for firm matches. Rows give clone size only sometimes, using once, few, many, or a class for an expanded clone.

TRBJ1-1	.	.	TRBV19	TGTGCCAGTAGTATCGCAGGGGTAGCTTTCTTT	CASSIAGVAFF
TRBJ1-2	TRBD1	few	TRBV2	TGTGCCAGCAGACGACAGGGGTCCTATGGCTACACCTTC	CASRRQGSYGYTF
TRBJ2-5	TRBD1	.	TRBV5-4	TGTGCCAGCAGCTCGGGACAGGGTAGGGAGACCCAGTACTTC	CASSSGQGRETQYF
TRBJ1-2	.	.	TRBV5-5	TGTGCCAGCAGCTTTGAGGACAGCGCACATGGCTACACCTTC	CASSFEDSAHGYTF
TRBJ2-5	TRBD1	few	TRBV6-6	TGTGCCAGCAGTAGACAGGGGAACGGAGAGACCCAGTACTTC	CASSRQGNGETQYF
TRBJ2-3	TRBD1	.	TRBV19	TGTGCCAGTAGTATAGATCGAGGGGACAGGGGTCGTAATACGCAGTATTTT	CASSIDRGDRGRNTQYF
TRBJ2-2	.	.	TRBV19	TGTGCCACCAAGAAGGGACAAAGGAACACCGGGGAGCTGTTTTTT	CATKKGQRNTGELFF
TRBJ1-5	.	.	TRBV6-6	TGTGCCAGCAGCCCACAGGGCGGCAATCAGCCCCAGCATTTT	CASSPQGGNQPQHF
TRBJ2-5	.	few	TRBV5-1	TGCGCCAGCAGCTTGTCGGGAAGAGAGACCCAGTACTTC	CASSLSGRETQYF
TRBJ2-2	TRBD1	.	TRBV7-2	TGTGCCAGCAGCGGCCGGACAGGGGCGGTTGGGACCGGGGAGCTGTTTTTT	CASSGRTGAVGTGELFF
TRBJ1-1	.	.	TRBV21-1	TGTGCCCCCCCGACAGTTACCCAGTCTGAAGCTTTCTTT	CAPPTVTQSEAFF
TRBJ2-7	.	.	TRBV7-6	TGTGCCAGCAGCAGGACGGACAGCTCCTACGAGCAGTACTTC	CASSRTDSSYEQYF
TRBJ1-3	.	.	TRBV6-1	TGTGCCAGCAGAGCTACAGAGTTGGCGAGAAACACCATATATTTT	CASRATELARNTIYF
TRBJ1-6	.	few	TRBV28	TGTGCCAGCAGTCAAGGACAGCCCTATAATTCACCCCTCCACTTT	CASSQGQPYNSPLHF
TRBJ2-5	.	.	TRBV5-1	TGCGCCAGCAGCTTGTCCGGAAGGGAGAGGGAGACCCAGTACTTC	CASSLSGRERETQYF
TRBJ1-5	.	.	TRBV29-1	TGCAGCGTTGGGGGCGGGAACAATCAGCCCCAGCATTTT	CSVGGGNNQPQHF
TRBJ2-5	TRBD2	.	TRBV6-5	TGTGCCAGCAGCCCTACTAGCGGGGGGCAAGAGACCCAGTACTTC	CASSPTSGGQETQYF
TRBJ1-2	.	few	TRBV29-1	TGCAGCGTTGAAGGCTTACGAGCTAACTATGGCTACACCTTC	CSVEGLRANYGYTF
TRBJ1-4	.	.	TRBV4-1	TGCGCCAGCAGCCAAGATCGAACGGAGAAACTGTTTTTT	CASSQDRTEKLFF
TRBJ2-2	.	.	TRBV4-1	TGCGCCAGCAGCCAACTATCCACCGGGGAGCTGTTTTTT	CASSQLSTGELFF
TRBJ1-2	.	.	TRBV6-1	TGTGCCAGCAGTTTCGGAACGAGGAACTATGGCTACACCTTC	CASSFGTRNYGYTF
TRBJ2-3	TRBD1	many	TRBV5-6	TGTGCCAGCAGCTTCACCCGACAGGGGGTCAGTCGCAGTGGTACGCAGTATTTT	CASSFTRQGVSRSGTQYF
TRBJ2-5	.	many	TRBV6-1	TGTGCCAGCAGCTTCATGACTAGTCGTCCGACCCAGTACTTC	CASSFMTSRPTQYF
TRBJ2-3	.	.	TRBV5-4	TGTGCCAGCAGTCCCGTAAGTAATCGGGGCACAGATACGCAGTATTTT	CASSPVSNRGTDTQYF
TRBJ2-5	.	many	TRBV23-1	TGCGCCAGCAGTCAAGATAGAACAGTTCAAGAGACCCAGTACTTC	CASSQDRTVQETQYF
TRBJ1-4	.	few	TRBV5-4	TGTGCCAGCAGCCGACAGACTAATGAAAAACTGTTTTTT	CASSRQTNEKLFF
TRBJ2-1	.	many	TRBV23-1	TGCGCCAGCAGTCAATTAAACAATGAGCAGTTCTTC	CASSQLNNEQFF
TRBJ2-2	.	few	TRBV2	TGTGCCAGCAAGTGGACCGAGGCGGGCACCGGGGAGCTGTTTTTT	CASKWTEAGTGELFF
TRBJ2-7	TRBD1	.	TRBV2	TGTGCCAGCAGTCGACAGGGAACGGGGGAGCAGTACTTC	CASSRQGTGEQYF
TRBJ2-5	TRBD1	few	TRBV29-1	TGCAGCGCCACAGGGGCCCCAGAGACCCAGTACTTC	CSATGAPETQYF
TRBJ2-7	.	few	TRBV9	TGTGCCAGCAGCCCTGATTTGGGAGGAGAGCAGTACTTC	CASSPDLGGEQYF
TRBJ2-1	TRBD1	.	TRBV11-2	TGTGCCAGCAGCTCGAGGACAGGGGTAAACTACAATGAGCAGTTCTTC	CASSSRTGVNYNEQFF
TRBJ2-5	TRBD1	.	TRBV18	TGTGCCAGCTCACCTTTTGTGAGGGACAGCCAAGAGACCCAGTACTTC	CASSPFVRDSQETQYF
TRBJ2-7	.	.	TRBV4-3	TGCGCCAGCAGCCAAGTCGCGGTCCCCAACGGCGAGCAGTACTTC	CASSQVAVPNGEQYF
TRBJ1-2	.	.	TRBV9	TGTGCCAGCAGCGTAGGCCCGGGGGGCCAAGCCTATGGCTACACCTTC	CASSVGPGGQAYGYTF
TRBJ2-1	TRBD2	few	TRBV6-6	TGTGCCAGCAGTTCCAAGCGGGAGTCCTACAATGAGCAGTTCTTC	CASSSKRESYNEQFF
TRBJ1-6	.	few	TRBV6-5	TGTGCCAGCCAGGGGAGCTCCTATAATTCACCCCTCCACTTT	CASQGSSYNSPLHF
TRBJ2-2	.	.	TRBV15	TGTGCCACCAGCCCCCAGGCGTTCGGCACCGGGGAGCTGTTTTTT	CATSPQAFGTGELFF
TRBJ2-7	TRBD1	few	TRBV28	TGTGCCAGCAGAACTGGGACAGGGGGCGCCTTGTACGAGCAGTACTTC	CASRTGTGGALYEQYF
TRBJ2-7	.	.	TRBV28	TGTGCCAGCAGGGCCTCCGGGACTGTCTACGAGCAGTACTTC	CASRASGTVYEQYF
TRBJ1-1	.	.	TRBV6-5	TGTGCCAGCAGTTACCTAGGACAGAACACTGAAGCTTTCTTT	CASSYLGQNTEAFF
TRBJ1-4	TRBD1	.	TRBV6-5	TGTGCCAGCAGGGGGACAGGGGTTCGGGAAAAACTGTTTTTT	CASRGTGVREKLFF